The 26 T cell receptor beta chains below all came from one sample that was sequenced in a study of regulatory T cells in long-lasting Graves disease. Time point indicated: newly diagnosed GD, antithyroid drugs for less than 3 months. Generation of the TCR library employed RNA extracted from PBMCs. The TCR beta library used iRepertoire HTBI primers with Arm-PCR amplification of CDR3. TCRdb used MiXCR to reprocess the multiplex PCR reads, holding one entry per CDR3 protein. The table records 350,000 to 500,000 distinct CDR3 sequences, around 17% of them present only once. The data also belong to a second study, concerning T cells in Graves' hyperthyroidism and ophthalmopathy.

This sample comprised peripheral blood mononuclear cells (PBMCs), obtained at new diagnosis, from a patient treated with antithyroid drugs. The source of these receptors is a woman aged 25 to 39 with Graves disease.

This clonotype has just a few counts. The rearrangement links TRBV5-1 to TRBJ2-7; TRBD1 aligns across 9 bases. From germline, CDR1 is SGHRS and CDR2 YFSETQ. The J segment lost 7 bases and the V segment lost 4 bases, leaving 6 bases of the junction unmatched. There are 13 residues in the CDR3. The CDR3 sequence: CASSGGTGNEQYF. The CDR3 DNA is TGCGCCAGCAGCGGGGGGACAGGGAATGAGCAGTACTTC.

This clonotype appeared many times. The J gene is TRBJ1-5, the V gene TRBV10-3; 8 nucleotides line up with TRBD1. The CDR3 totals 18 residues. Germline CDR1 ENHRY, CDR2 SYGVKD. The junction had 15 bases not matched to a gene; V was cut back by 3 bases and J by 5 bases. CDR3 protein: CAISDVRLRTGTDQPQHF. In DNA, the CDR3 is TGTGCCATCAGTGACGTTCGCCTCCGGACAGGGACGGATCAGCCCCAGCATTTT.

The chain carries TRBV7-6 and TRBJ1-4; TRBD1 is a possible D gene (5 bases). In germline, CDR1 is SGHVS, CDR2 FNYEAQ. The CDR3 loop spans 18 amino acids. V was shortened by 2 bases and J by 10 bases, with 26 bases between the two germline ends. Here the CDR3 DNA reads TGTGCCAGCAGCTTAATTGGGGCTAGCGAGACAGCGCGGGGAAAACTGTTTTTT. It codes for CASSLIGASETARGKLFF.

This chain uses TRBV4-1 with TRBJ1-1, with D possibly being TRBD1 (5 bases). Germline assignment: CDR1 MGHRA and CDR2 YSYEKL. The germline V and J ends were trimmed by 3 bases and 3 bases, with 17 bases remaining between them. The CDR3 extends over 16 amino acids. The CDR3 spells CASSHPPRTRDTEAFF. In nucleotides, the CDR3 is TGCGCCAGCAGCCATCCCCCGAGGACAAGAGACACTGAAGCTTTCTTT.

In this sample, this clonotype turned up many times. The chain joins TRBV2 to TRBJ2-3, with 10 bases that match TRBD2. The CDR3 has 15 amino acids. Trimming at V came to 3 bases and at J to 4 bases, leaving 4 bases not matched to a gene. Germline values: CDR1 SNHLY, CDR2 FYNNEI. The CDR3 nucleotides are TGTGCCAGCAGTGAGGGACTAGCGCGCGCAGATACGCAGTATTTT. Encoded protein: CASSEGLARADTQYF.

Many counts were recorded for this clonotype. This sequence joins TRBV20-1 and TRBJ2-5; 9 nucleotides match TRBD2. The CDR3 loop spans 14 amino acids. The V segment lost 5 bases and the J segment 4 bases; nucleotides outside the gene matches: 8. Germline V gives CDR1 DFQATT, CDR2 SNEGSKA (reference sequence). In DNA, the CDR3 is TGCAGTGCTTTACCGACTAGCGGTGGAGAGACCCAGTACTTC. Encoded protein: CSALPTSGGETQYF.

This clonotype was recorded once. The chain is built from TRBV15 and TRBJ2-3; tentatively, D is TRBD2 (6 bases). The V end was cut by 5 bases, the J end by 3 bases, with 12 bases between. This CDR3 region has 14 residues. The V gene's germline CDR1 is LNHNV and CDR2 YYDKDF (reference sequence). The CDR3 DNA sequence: TGTGCCACCAGCCGGGGACTCGGGACAGATACGCAGTATTTT. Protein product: CATSRGLGTDTQYF.

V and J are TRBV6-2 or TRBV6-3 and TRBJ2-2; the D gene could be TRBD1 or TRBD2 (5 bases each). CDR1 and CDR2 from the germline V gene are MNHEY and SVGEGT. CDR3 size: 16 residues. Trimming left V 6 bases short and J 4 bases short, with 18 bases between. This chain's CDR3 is CASSLTRGGGTGELFF. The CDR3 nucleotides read TGTGCCAGCAGCCTCACCCGGGGTGGGGGCACCGGGGAGCTGTTTTTT.

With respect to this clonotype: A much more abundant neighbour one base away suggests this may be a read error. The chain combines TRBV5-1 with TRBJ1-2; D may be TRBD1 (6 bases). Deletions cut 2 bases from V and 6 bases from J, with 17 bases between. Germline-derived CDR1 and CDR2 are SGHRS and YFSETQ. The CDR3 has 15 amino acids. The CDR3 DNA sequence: TGCGCCAGCAGCTTAGGGGGGACCTGGGCGGATGGCTACACCTTC. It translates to CASSLGGTWADGYTF.

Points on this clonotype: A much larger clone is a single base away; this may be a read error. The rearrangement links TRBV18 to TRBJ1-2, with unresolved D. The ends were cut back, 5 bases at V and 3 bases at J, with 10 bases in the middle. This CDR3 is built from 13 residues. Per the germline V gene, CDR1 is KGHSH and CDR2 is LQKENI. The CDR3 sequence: CASSTPDDYGYTF. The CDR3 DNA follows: TGTGCCAGCTCAACTCCAGACGACTATGGCTACACCTTC.

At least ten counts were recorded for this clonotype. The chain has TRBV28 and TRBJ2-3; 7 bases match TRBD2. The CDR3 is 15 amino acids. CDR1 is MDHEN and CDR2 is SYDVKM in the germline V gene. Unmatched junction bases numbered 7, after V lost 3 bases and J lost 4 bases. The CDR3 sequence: CASSFERDSADTQYF. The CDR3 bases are TGTGCCAGCAGTTTTGAGCGGGATAGCGCAGATACGCAGTATTTT.

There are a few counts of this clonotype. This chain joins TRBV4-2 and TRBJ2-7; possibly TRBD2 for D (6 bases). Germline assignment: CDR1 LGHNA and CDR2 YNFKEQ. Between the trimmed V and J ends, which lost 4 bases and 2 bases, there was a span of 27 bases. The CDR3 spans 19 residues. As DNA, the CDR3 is TGTGCCAGCAGCCCAGCTACGGCGTTAAGCGGGCAAAACCCCTACGAGCAGTACTTC. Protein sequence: CASSPATALSGQNPYEQYF.

The CDR3 reads CASSESSRYEQYF. The CDR3, as DNA: TGCGCCAGCAGTGAGTCGTCCCGCTACGAGCAGTACTTC. This chain uses TRBV10-2 with TRBJ2-7; D uncertain. Looked up from germline, CDR1 is WSHSY and CDR2 is SAAADI. Trimming removed 0 bases at V and 3 bases at J, with 6 bases between. This CDR3 has 13 amino acids.

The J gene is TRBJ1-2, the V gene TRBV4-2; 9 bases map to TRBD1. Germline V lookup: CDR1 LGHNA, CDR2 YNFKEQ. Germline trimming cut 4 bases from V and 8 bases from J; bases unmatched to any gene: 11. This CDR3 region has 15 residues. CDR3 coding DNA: TGTGCCAGCAGCCCTCAGGACCGGGACAGGGAGGGCTACACCTTC. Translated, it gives CASSPQDRDREGYTF.

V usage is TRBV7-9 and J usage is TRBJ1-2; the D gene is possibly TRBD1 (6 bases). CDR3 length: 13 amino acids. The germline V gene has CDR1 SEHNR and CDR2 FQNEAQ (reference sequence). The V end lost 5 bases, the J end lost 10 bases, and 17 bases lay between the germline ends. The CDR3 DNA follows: TGTGCCAGCAGCCGAAGACCGGGACAATACTACACCTTC. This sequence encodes CASSRRPGQYYTF. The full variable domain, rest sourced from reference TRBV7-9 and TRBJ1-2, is DTGVSQNPRHKITKRGQNVTFRCDPISEHNRLYWYRQTLGQGPEFLTYFQNEAQLEKSRLLSDRFSAERPKGSFSTLEIQRTEQGDSAMYLCASSRRPGQYYTFGSGTRLTVV.

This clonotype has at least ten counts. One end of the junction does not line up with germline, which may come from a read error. The CDR3 DNA is TGTGCCAGCTCATCACCGAGGGGGCTATCTACTGAAGCTTTCTTT. Amino acids: CASSSPRGLSTEAFF. The chain recombines TRBV18 with TRBJ1-1; 7 bases are a match to TRBD1. The V gene's germline CDR1 is KGHSH and CDR2 LQKENI. The CDR3 covers 15 residues.

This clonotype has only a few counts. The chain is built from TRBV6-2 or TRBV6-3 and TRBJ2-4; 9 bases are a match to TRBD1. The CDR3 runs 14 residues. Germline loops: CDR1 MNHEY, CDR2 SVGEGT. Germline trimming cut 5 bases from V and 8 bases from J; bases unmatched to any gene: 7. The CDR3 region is CASSDPGQGHIQYF. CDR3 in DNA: TGTGCCAGCAGTGATCCGGGACAGGGCCACATTCAGTACTTC.

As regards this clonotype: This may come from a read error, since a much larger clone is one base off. CDR3 coding DNA: TGTGCCAGCAGCTTGGGACTAGCGGGACCCGGTGGGGCCAACGTCCTGACTTTC. It is translated as CASSLGLAGPGGANVLTF. The genes are TRBV13 and TRBJ2-6; 13 bases line up with TRBD2. CDR1 and CDR2 (germline): PRHDT, FYEKMQ (reference sequence). V was clipped by 3 bases and J by 3 bases; unmatched bases: 5. CDR3 size: 18 residues.

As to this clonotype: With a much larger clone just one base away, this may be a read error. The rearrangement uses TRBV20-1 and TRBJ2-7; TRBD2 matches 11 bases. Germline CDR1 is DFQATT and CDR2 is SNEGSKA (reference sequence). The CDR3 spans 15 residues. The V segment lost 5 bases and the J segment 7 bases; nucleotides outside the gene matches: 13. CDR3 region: CSAGRLAGFDNEQYF. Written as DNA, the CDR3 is TGCAGTGCTGGCCGACTAGCGGGATTTGATAATGAGCAGTACTTC.

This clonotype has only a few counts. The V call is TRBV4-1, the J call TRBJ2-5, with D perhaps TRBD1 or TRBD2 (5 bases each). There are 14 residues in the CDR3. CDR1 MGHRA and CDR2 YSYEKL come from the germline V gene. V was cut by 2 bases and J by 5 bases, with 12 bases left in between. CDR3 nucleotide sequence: TGCGCCAGCAGCCAATATAGCGAGGGGGAGACCCAGTACTTC. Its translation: CASSQYSEGETQYF.

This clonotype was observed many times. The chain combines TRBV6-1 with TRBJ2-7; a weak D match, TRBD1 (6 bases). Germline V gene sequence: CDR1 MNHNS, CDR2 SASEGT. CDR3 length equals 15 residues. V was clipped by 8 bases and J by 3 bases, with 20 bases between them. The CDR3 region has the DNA TGTGCCAGCCGGGGTAGGGGGACACGATTCTACGAGCAGTACTTC. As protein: CASRGRGTRFYEQYF.

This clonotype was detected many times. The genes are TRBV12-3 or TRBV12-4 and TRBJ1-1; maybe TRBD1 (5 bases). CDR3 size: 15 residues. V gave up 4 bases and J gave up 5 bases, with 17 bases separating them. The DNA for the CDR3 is TGTGCCAGCAGTTCCCCCGAGGGGTTGGGGACTGAAGCTTTCTTT. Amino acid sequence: CASSSPEGLGTEAFF.

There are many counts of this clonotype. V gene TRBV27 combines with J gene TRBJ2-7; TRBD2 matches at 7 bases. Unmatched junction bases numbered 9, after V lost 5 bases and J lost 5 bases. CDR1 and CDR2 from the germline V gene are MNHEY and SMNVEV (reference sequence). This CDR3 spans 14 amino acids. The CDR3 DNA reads TGTGCCAGCAGTCCCACACGCCGGGGGGACGAGCAGTACTTC. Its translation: CASSPTRRGDEQYF.

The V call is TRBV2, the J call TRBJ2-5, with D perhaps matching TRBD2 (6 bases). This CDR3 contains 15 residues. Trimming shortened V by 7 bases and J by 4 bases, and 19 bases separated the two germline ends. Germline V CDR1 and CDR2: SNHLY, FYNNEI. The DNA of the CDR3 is TGTGCCAGCATCAAGGGTACGGGAGCATTAGAGACCCAGTACTTC. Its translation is CASIKGTGALETQYF.

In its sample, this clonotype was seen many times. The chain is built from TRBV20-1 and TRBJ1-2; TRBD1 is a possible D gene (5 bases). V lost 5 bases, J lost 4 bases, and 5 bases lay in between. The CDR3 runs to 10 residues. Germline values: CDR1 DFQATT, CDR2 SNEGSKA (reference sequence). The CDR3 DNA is TGCAGTGCTCAGGGCTATGGCTACACCTTC. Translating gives CSAQGYGYTF.

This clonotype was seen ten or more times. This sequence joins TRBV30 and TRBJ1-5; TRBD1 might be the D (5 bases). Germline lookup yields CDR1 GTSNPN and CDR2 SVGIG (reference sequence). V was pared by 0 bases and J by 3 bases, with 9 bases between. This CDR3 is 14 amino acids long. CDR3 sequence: CAWSVGTYNQPQHF. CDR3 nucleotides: TGTGCCTGGAGTGTCGGGACCTACAATCAGCCCCAGCATTTT.